The 27 T cell receptor beta chains below were found in one sample sequenced in a study of T cell responses to AZD1222 COVID-19 vaccine. Sequenced by immunoSEQ multiplex PCR; TCRdb stores in-frame clones only, minus some. Of 130,000 to 150,000 clones in the sample, 75% to 95% were seen once. The starting material was peripheral blood, obtained on day 0 of AZD1222 vaccination. These TCRs come from an adult in good health.

The chain couples TRBV25-1 to TRBJ1-6, with 9 nucleotides matching TRBD1. V gave up 6 bases and J gave up 11 bases; unmatched junction bases: 8. Germline values: CDR1 MGHDK, CDR2 SYGVNS. CDR3 length: 14 amino acids. CDR3 DNA: TGTGCCAGCAGGAACACAGGGGGCCGGACACCCCTCCACTTT. Protein product: CASRNTGGRTPLHF. Looking up the rest from reference TRBV25-1 and TRBJ1-6 gives the full variable domain: EADIYQTPRYLVIGTGKKITLECSQTMGHDKMYWYQQDPGMELHLIHYSYGVNSTEKGDLSSESTVSRIRTEHFPLTLESARPSHTSQYLCASRNTGGRTPLHFGNGTRLTVT.

This sequence joins TRBV25-1 and TRBJ1-1, with D unresolved. Germline-derived CDR1 and CDR2 are MGHDK and SYGVNS. This CDR3 region has 11 residues. V was pared by 3 bases and J by 2 bases, with 1 base between. CDR3 sequence (DNA): TGTGCCAGCAGTGATAACACTGAAGCTTTCTTT. As protein: CASSDNTEAFF.

V is TRBV2 and J is TRBJ1-2; TRBD1 agrees at 8 bases. J was trimmed by 4 bases and V by 6 bases; bases with no gene match: 4. CDR3 length: 13 amino acids. The germline V gene has CDR1 SNHLY and CDR2 FYNNEI. The CDR3 DNA sequence: TGTGCCAGCAGGTCCGGGACAGGCTATGGCTACACCTTC. Translating it yields CASRSGTGYGYTF. Full variable domain (rest looked up from reference TRBV2 and TRBJ1-2): EPEVTQTPSHQVTQMGQEVILRCVPISNHLYFYWYRQILGQKVEFLVSFYNNEISEKSEIFDDQFSVERPDGSNFTLKIRSTKLEDSAMYFCASRSGTGYGYTFGSGTRLTVV.

The genes are TRBV6-5 and TRBJ2-3, with D hard to call. The CDR3 totals 12 residues. Per the germline V gene, CDR1 is MNHEY and CDR2 is SVGAGI. V was clipped by 0 bases and J by 6 bases, with 4 bases between them. The CDR3 region is CASSYSGDTQYF. The CDR3 DNA reads TGTGCCAGCAGTTACTCAGGGGATACGCAGTATTTT.

This chain links TRBV28 with TRBJ1-4; 9 bases agree with TRBD1. This CDR3 region has 17 residues. Germline V CDR1 and CDR2: MDHEN, SYDVKM. The V and J ends lost 5 bases and 7 bases, in that order; junction bases with no gene match: 14. The CDR3 DNA follows: TGTGCCAGCAGTCTGACCTCGCCGGGACAGGGAGGTGAAAAACTGTTTTTT. Translated, it gives CASSLTSPGQGGEKLFF.

J is TRBJ1-3 and V is TRBV19, with 9 bases that match TRBD1. J was trimmed by 6 bases and V by 8 bases; bases with no gene match: 14. This CDR3 has 16 residues. Germline values: CDR1 LNHDA, CDR2 SQIVND (reference sequence). The CDR3 loop is CASASHGQGLKNTIYF. The CDR3, as DNA: TGTGCCAGTGCATCTCACGGACAGGGGCTGAAAAACACCATATATTTT.

V and J are TRBV30 and TRBJ2-7; the D is unclear. Germline values: CDR1 GTSNPN, CDR2 SVGIG (reference sequence). This CDR3 spans 11 amino acids. Trimming removed 4 bases at V and 4 bases at J, with 8 bases between. CDR3 bases: TGTGCCTGGACCGGTGGGTACGAGCAGTACTTC. It translates to CAWTGGYEQYF.

V and J are TRBV7-3 and TRBJ1-1, with 8 bases lining up with TRBD1. After removal of 4 bases from V and 0 bases from J, the junction contained 4 bases not matched to a gene. The CDR3 has 15 residues. Germline assignment: CDR1 SGHTA and CDR2 FQGTGA. This CDR3 reads CASSSGQVMNTEAFF. Written as DNA, the CDR3 is TGTGCCAGCAGCTCGGGACAGGTAATGAACACTGAAGCTTTCTTT.

V gene TRBV11-3 combines with J gene TRBJ2-7; tentatively, D is TRBD1 or TRBD2 (5 bases each). V gave up 3 bases and J gave up 5 bases, with 5 bases separating them. The CDR3 sequence is 11 residues long. CDR1 is SGHNT and CDR2 is YENEEA in the germline V gene. The CDR3 bases are TGTGCCAGCAGCTTGGGGGACGAGCAGTACTTC. It is translated as CASSLGDEQYF.

The rearrangement joins TRBV19 to TRBJ2-1; 8 bases line up with TRBD1. V shed 6 bases, J shed 4 bases, and the junction held 8 bases outside the gene matches. The length of the CDR3 is 15 residues. Germline CDR1 is LNHDA and CDR2 is SQIVND (reference sequence). CDR3: CASRSGQGSYNEQFF. The DNA for the CDR3 is TGTGCCAGTAGGAGTGGACAGGGTTCTTACAATGAGCAGTTCTTC.

This chain links TRBV4-1 with TRBJ1-3; no firm D call. Germline V gives CDR1 MGHRA, CDR2 YSYEKL. Trimming cost V 1 base and J 5 bases, with 9 bases left between them. This CDR3 is 14 amino acids long. CDR3 nucleotides: TGCGCCAGCAGCCAAGGCCCCCAGAGAAACACCATATATTTT. Its protein is CASSQGPQRNTIYF.

This rearrangement joins TRBV11-3 to TRBJ1-1; 7 nucleotides match TRBD1. This CDR3 contains 15 residues. Germline loops: CDR1 SGHNT, CDR2 YENEEA. The V segment lost 5 bases and the J segment 1 base; nucleotides outside the gene matches: 7. CDR3 protein: CASSRRQGGNTEAFF. CDR3 bases: TGTGCCAGCAGCCGCAGACAGGGTGGGAACACTGAAGCTTTCTTT.

The V and J genes are TRBV5-8 and TRBJ2-2; D call uncertain. The CDR3 spans 17 residues. V was clipped by 0 bases and J by 6 bases, with 18 bases between them. Germline V CDR1 and CDR2: SGHTS, YDEGEE. Here the CDR3 DNA reads TGTGCCAGCAGCTTGGGGGCCGAACGACTTGGCGCCGGGGAGCTGTTTTTT. Translating it yields CASSLGAERLGAGELFF.

The J gene is TRBJ2-1, the V gene TRBV19; 7 bases are shared with TRBD2. J lost 6 bases, V lost 3 bases, and 11 bases had no gene match. This CDR3 contains 16 residues. Germline V CDR1 and CDR2: LNHDA, SQIVND (reference sequence). CDR3 in amino acids: CASSIELAIGFNEQFF. DNA of the CDR3: TGTGCCAGTAGTATCGAACTAGCGATAGGCTTCAATGAGCAGTTCTTC.

The chain employs TRBV10-3 and TRBJ2-2, with 9 positions matching TRBD2. Germline CDR1 reads ENHRY; CDR2 reads SYGVKD. With 4 bases clipped from V and 7 bases from J, the junction kept 10 bases outside the gene matches. The CDR3 loop spans 16 amino acids. The CDR3 protein is CAISVLRREGGGELFF. The CDR3 DNA is TGTGCCATCAGTGTACTTCGGCGGGAGGGAGGCGGGGAGCTGTTTTTT.

The table lists this clone with a few counts. The chain couples TRBV19 to TRBJ2-3; D tentatively reads TRBD1 or TRBD2 (6 bases each). Germline-derived CDR1 and CDR2 are LNHDA and SQIVND (reference sequence). The CDR3 has 12 amino acids. V was shortened by 7 bases and J by 5 bases, with 10 bases between the two germline ends. CDR3 coding DNA: TGTGCCAGTAAAGAGGGGGGAGATACGCAGTATTTT. Protein sequence: CASKEGGDTQYF.

The rearrangement uses TRBV7-8 and TRBJ1-6; D is uncertain. V was trimmed by 1 base and J by 10 bases, leaving 17 bases between them. The CDR3 runs to 16 residues. The germline gives CDR1 SGHVS, CDR2 FQNEAQ. CDR3: CASSLVPDRGSSPLHF. CDR3 DNA sequence: TGTGCCAGCAGCTTAGTACCGGACCGTGGGTCATCACCCCTCCACTTT.

CDR3 amino acids: CASSEAVATDTQYF. The CDR3 DNA reads as TGTGCCAGCAGTGAAGCGGTTGCCACAGATACGCAGTATTTT. The rearrangement joins TRBV6-1 to TRBJ2-3; D uncertain. The V end lost 0 bases, the J end lost 2 bases, and 6 bases lay between the germline ends. Germline V gene sequence: CDR1 MNHNS, CDR2 SASEGT. The CDR3 has 14 residues.

The chain couples TRBV5-1 to TRBJ2-3; 9 positions match TRBD2. The V gene's germline CDR1 is SGHRS and CDR2 YFSETQ. This CDR3 contains 15 residues. The V and J ends lost 0 bases and 3 bases, in that order; junction bases with no gene match: 2. For the CDR3, the DNA is TGCGCCAGCAGCTTGGGAGCGGGAGGAACAGATACGCAGTATTTT. Translated: CASSLGAGGTDTQYF.

The chain links TRBV12-5 to TRBJ2-7, with 10 bases fitting TRBD2. V dropped 5 bases and J dropped 4; count of bases not matched to a gene: 17. Germline V gene sequence: CDR1 LGHNT, CDR2 FRNRAP. This CDR3 has 18 residues. The CDR3 sequence is CASGTLRGGGTSEYEQYF. In DNA form, the CDR3 reads TGTGCTAGTGGTACCCTAAGGGGGGGCGGGACTAGCGAATACGAGCAGTACTTC.

The rearrangement uses TRBV5-1 and TRBJ2-7; TRBD2 agrees at 8 bases. Per the germline V gene, CDR1 is SGHRS and CDR2 is YFSETQ. With V trimmed by 3 bases and J by 2 bases, 7 bases remained unmatched. This CDR3 has 15 amino acids. The CDR3 region is CASSSVAGQTYEQYF. The CDR3, as DNA: TGCGCCAGCAGCTCGGTAGCGGGGCAGACCTACGAGCAGTACTTC.

J is TRBJ1-2 and V is TRBV29-1; TRBD1 matches at 12 bases. The J segment lost 5 bases and the V segment lost 4 bases, leaving 11 bases of the junction unmatched. The germline CDR1 and CDR2 sequences are SQVTM and ANQGSEA. The CDR3 consists of 16 residues. CDR3 sequence: CSVGRGQGAGRYGYTF. In DNA form, the CDR3 reads TGCAGCGTTGGGCGGGGACAGGGGGCAGGGAGGTATGGCTACACCTTC.

This chain connects TRBV6-5 to TRBJ2-2; no definite D call. The CDR3 totals 15 residues. Germline-derived CDR1 and CDR2 are MNHEY and SVGAGI. Trimming took off 0 bases at V and 2 bases at J, with 7 bases between the two ends. The CDR3 sequence is CASSYSPKNTGELFF. The CDR3 DNA reads as TGTGCCAGCAGTTACTCCCCTAAAAACACCGGGGAGCTGTTTTTT.

CDR3 DNA: TGTGCCAGCAGTGTGCAGCGGGAGACCGGGGAGCTGTTTTTT. It translates to CASSVQRETGELFF. The rearrangement uses TRBV25-1 and TRBJ2-2; 8 nucleotides line up with TRBD2. The CDR3 totals 14 residues. Losses at the gene ends were 4 bases for V and 5 bases for J; bases not matched to a gene: 3. Germline V lookup: CDR1 MGHDK, CDR2 SYGVNS.

The rearrangement joins TRBV19 to TRBJ2-3; TRBD2 is a possible D gene (7 bases). The germline V and J ends were trimmed by 6 bases and 3 bases, with 13 bases remaining between them. This CDR3 contains 14 residues. The germline gives CDR1 LNHDA, CDR2 SQIVND (reference sequence). This CDR3 is CASSSRGGTDTQYF. The CDR3 nucleotides are TGTGCCAGTAGCTCAAGGGGGGGGACAGATACGCAGTATTTT.

The chain joins TRBV9 to TRBJ1-2; D might be TRBD1 (5 bases). Germline assignment: CDR1 SGDLS and CDR2 YYNGEE. This CDR3 has 15 residues. V lost 4 bases and J 4 bases, leaving 17 bases between the germline ends. CDR3 amino acids: CASSPQSPGGYGYTF. The CDR3 DNA is TGTGCCAGCAGCCCCCAGAGTCCGGGGGGCTATGGCTACACCTTC.

The J gene is TRBJ1-1, the V gene TRBV5-1; tentatively, D is TRBD1 (6 bases). Looked up from germline, CDR1 is SGHRS and CDR2 is YFSETQ. Trimming shortened V by 3 bases and J by 1 base, and 10 bases separated the two germline ends. This CDR3 has 14 amino acids. The chain's CDR3 is CASSSGHTNTEAFF. The CDR3 DNA reads as TGCGCCAGCAGCTCGGGACACACGAACACTGAAGCTTTCTTT.